One sample yielded the 26 T cell receptor beta chains listed below, sequenced in a study of blood T cell repertoires in COVID-19. This table comes from immunoSEQ multiplex PCR, and its TCRdb copy is limited to in-frame clones, with some not included. The table shows 150,000 to 200,000 clones, with 85% occurring only once. Source material: peripheral blood. The receptors were sampled from a person in their 70s with COVID-19, enrolled during active disease.

This sequence joins TRBV9 and TRBJ2-1; 11 nucleotides match TRBD2. This CDR3 is built from 17 residues. Germline lookup yields CDR1 SGDLS and CDR2 YYNGEE. Trimming at V came to 3 bases and at J to 8 bases, leaving 13 bases not matched to a gene. CDR3 bases: TGTGCCAGCAGCGCCGCCTCCACTAGCGGGAGAAGGCATGAGCAGTTCTTC. This sequence encodes CASSAASTSGRRHEQFF.

The chain employs TRBV29-1 and TRBJ2-2, with D perhaps TRBD1 (6 bases). CDR3 size: 13 residues. Trimming took off 4 bases at V and 4 bases at J, with 10 bases between the two ends. Germline values: CDR1 SQVTM, CDR2 ANQGSEA. CDR3 protein: CSVAHRATGELFF. CDR3 bases: TGCAGCGTTGCTCACAGGGCCACCGGGGAGCTGTTTTTT.

The chain joins TRBV4-3 to TRBJ1-1, with D hard to call. This CDR3 comprises 14 residues. The V end lost 5 bases, the J end lost 1 base, and 11 bases lay between the germline ends. Germline CDR1 is LGHNA and CDR2 is YSLEER. The CDR3 loop is CASSWSLSNTEAFF. CDR3 nucleotides: TGCGCCAGCAGCTGGAGCCTTTCGAACACTGAAGCTTTCTTT.

In this sample, this clone turned up a few times. The rearrangement joins TRBV19 to TRBJ2-1; 11 nucleotides line up with TRBD2. Germline CDR1 LNHDA, CDR2 SQIVND (reference sequence). V lost 6 bases to trimming and J lost 5 bases; unmatched junction nucleotides: 9. CDR3 size: 16 residues. DNA of the CDR3: TGTGCCAGTAGCCGAACTAGCGGGGGATATCACAATGAGCAGTTCTTC. Translation: CASSRTSGGYHNEQFF. Based on the CDR3 plus reference TRBV19 and TRBJ2-1, the full variable domain is DGGITQSPKYLFRKEGQNVTLSCEQNLNHDAMYWYRQDPGQGLRLIYYSQIVNDFQKGDIAEGYSVSREKKESFPLTVTSAQKNPTAFYLCASSRTSGGYHNEQFFGPGTRLTVL.

The V call is TRBV15, the J call TRBJ2-3; 9 bases agree with TRBD2. This CDR3 contains 18 residues. CDR1 and CDR2 from the germline V gene are LNHNV and YYDKDF (reference sequence). J lost 6 bases, V lost 3 bases, and 16 bases had no gene match. This CDR3 reads CATSSHTTPGLARDTQYF. CDR3 sequence (DNA): TGTGCCACCAGCAGCCATACAACCCCGGGACTAGCTCGCGATACGCAGTATTTT.

This clone was recorded at least ten times. The chain couples TRBV7-8 to TRBJ2-3, with 9 bases fitting TRBD2. Germline lookup yields CDR1 SGHVS and CDR2 FQNEAQ. J gave up 6 bases and V 5 bases, and 15 bases lay outside the gene matches. This CDR3 comprises 17 residues. In DNA, the CDR3 is TGTGCCAGCAGCCGAATCCCGCGTGGCGGGAGGGCGGATACGCAGTATTTT. Translated, it gives CASSRIPRGGRADTQYF.

The chain employs TRBV28 and TRBJ1-5; possibly TRBD1 for D (6 bases). The V gene lost 6 bases and the J gene lost 5 bases, with 20 bases spanning the gap. The CDR3 sequence is 16 residues long. The germline CDR1 and CDR2 sequences are MDHEN and SYDVKM. Here the CDR3 reads CASRNRGRGVDQPQHF. DNA for the CDR3: TGTGCCAGCAGAAATAGGGGCAGGGGAGTGGATCAGCCCCAGCATTTT.

J is TRBJ1-6 and V is TRBV10-3, with D unclear. The CDR3 has 16 residues. Looked up from germline, CDR1 is ENHRY and CDR2 is SYGVKD. Trimming cost V 3 bases and J 0 bases, with 9 bases left between them. The CDR3 sequence is CAISDPSGSYNSPLHF. DNA of the CDR3: TGTGCCATCAGTGATCCATCGGGCTCCTATAATTCACCCCTCCACTTT.

The chain uses TRBV2 and TRBJ1-3; a possible D gene is TRBD1 (6 bases). The V end lost 7 bases, the J end lost 8 bases, and 15 bases lay between the germline ends. The CDR3 covers 13 residues. Germline V gene data show CDR1 as SNHLY and CDR2 as FYNNEI. The CDR3 coding sequence is TGTGCCAGCAAGGGGCAGGGGACACACACCATATATTTT. It codes for CASKGQGTHTIYF.

This rearrangement joins TRBV28 to TRBJ1-2; 7 nucleotides line up with TRBD1. The CDR3 contains 11 residues. Germline V lookup: CDR1 MDHEN, CDR2 SYDVKM. The junction had 4 bases not matched to a gene; V was cut back by 6 bases and J by 9 bases. The chain's CDR3 is CASRDRYRYTF. The CDR3 DNA reads TGTGCCAGCAGGGACAGGTATCGCTACACCTTC.

This clone was found a few times. The gene calls are TRBV7-2 and TRBJ1-2; possible D gene TRBD1, 5 bases. CDR1 and CDR2 (germline): SGHTA, FQGNSA. The CDR3 is made up of 14 amino acids. The V end was cut by 4 bases, the J end by 4 bases, with 13 bases between. CDR3 nucleotide sequence: TGTGCCAGCAGCTCCCCGGGGGACCGCTATGGCTACACCTTC. Its translation is CASSSPGDRYGYTF.

This chain joins TRBV9 and TRBJ2-1, with 7 bases aligning to TRBD2. V shed 4 bases and J 10 bases; nucleotides not matched to a gene: 5. The CDR3 length is 12 residues. The germline CDR1 and CDR2 sequences are SGDLS and YYNGEE. The CDR3 loop reads CASSRRGSEQFF. The DNA of the CDR3 is TGTGCCAGCAGCCGGCGGGGGTCCGAGCAGTTCTTC.

The V call is TRBV7-3, the J call TRBJ2-3; D is possibly TRBD1 (6 bases). Germline CDR1 and CDR2: SGHTA and FQGTGA. Trimming removed 5 bases at V and 8 bases at J, with 23 bases between. This CDR3 spans 16 amino acids. DNA of the CDR3: TGTGCCAGCAGCCGAACGACAGGCTCGGTCTCGGGTACGCAGTATTTT. Translated: CASSRTTGSVSGTQYF.

The rearrangement links TRBV6-2 or TRBV6-3 to TRBJ2-6; 10 nucleotides match TRBD1. In germline, CDR1 is MNHEY, CDR2 SVGEGT. This CDR3 region has 19 residues. Trimming at V came to 5 bases and at J to 1 base, leaving 11 bases not matched to a gene. CDR3 in amino acids: CASSHPRTGGASGANVLTF. Written as DNA, the CDR3 is TGTGCCAGCAGTCACCCGAGGACAGGGGGGGCATCTGGGGCCAACGTCCTGACTTTC.

The genes are TRBV7-9 and TRBJ2-5; 7 nucleotides match TRBD1. CDR3 length: 15 amino acids. Per the germline V gene, CDR1 is SEHNR and CDR2 is FQNEAQ (reference sequence). The V segment lost 2 bases and the J segment 5 bases; nucleotides outside the gene matches: 8. Written as DNA, the CDR3 is TGTGCCAGCAGCTTAAGACAGGGAAGTACGGAGACCCAGTACTTC. It codes for CASSLRQGSTETQYF.

This chain links TRBV15 with TRBJ2-3; D may be TRBD1 (5 bases). The CDR3 runs to 15 residues. Germline CDR1 LNHNV, CDR2 YYDKDF (reference sequence). Trimming stripped 0 bases from V and 4 bases from J, with 11 bases between. CDR3 in amino acids: CATSRDIGAADTQYF. The CDR3 region has the DNA TGTGCCACCAGCAGAGATATAGGGGCAGCAGATACGCAGTATTTT.

The chain recombines TRBV21-1 with TRBJ2-2; the D segment call TRBD1 is taken from the table without a DNA check. TRBV21-1 is termed a pseudogene. This CDR3 spans 18 amino acids. The CDR3 reads CASSKERDTTTGTGELFF. The CDR3 DNA is TGTGCCAGCAGCAAGGAGAGGGACACAACGACGGGGACCGGGGAGCTGTTTTTT.

The sample holds a few counts of this clone. This rearrangement joins TRBV14 to TRBJ1-2, with D unresolved. The V gene's germline CDR1 is SGHDN and CDR2 FVKESK. CDR3 length: 15 amino acids. V was clipped by 1 base and J by 5 bases, with 14 bases between them. As DNA, the CDR3 is TGTGCCAGCAGCCAAGGAAGGCGCGGCCTGTATGGCTACACCTTC. Protein sequence: CASSQGRRGLYGYTF. Full variable domain (remainder filled in from reference TRBV14 and TRBJ1-2): EAGVTQFPSHSVIEKGQTVTLRCDPISGHDNLYWYRRVMGKEIKFLLHFVKESKQDESGMPNNRFLAERTGGTYSTLKVQPAELEDSGVYFCASSQGRRGLYGYTFGSGTRLTVV.

The chain joins TRBV27 to TRBJ2-3; no definite D call. Trimming left V 0 bases short and J 4 bases short, with 5 bases between. CDR3 length: 13 amino acids. Germline CDR1 and CDR2: MNHEY and SMNVEV (reference sequence). The DNA of the CDR3 is TGTGCCAGCAGTTTATCGAGAGCAGATACGCAGTATTTT. As protein: CASSLSRADTQYF.

The V call is TRBV6-5, the J call TRBJ2-7; unclear D gene. The germline gives CDR1 MNHEY, CDR2 SVGAGI. The CDR3 runs 11 residues. V lost 4 bases to trimming and J lost 2 bases, with 3 bases between them. The CDR3 sequence: CASSSTYEQYF. The CDR3 coding sequence is TGTGCCAGCAGTTCCACCTACGAGCAGTACTTC.

This clone was counted once. This chain links TRBV7-9 with TRBJ1-1, with D possibly being TRBD1 (6 bases). The CDR3 contains 14 residues. Per germline, CDR1 SEHNR and CDR2 FQNEAQ (reference sequence). V was shortened by 4 bases and J by 2 bases, with 11 bases between the two germline ends. The CDR3 here is CASSSRDTNTEAFF. The CDR3 nucleotides are TGTGCCAGCAGCTCACGGGACACCAACACTGAAGCTTTCTTT.

The chain is built from TRBV7-6 and TRBJ2-3; 10 nucleotides line up with TRBD2. Germline CDR1 is SGHVS and CDR2 is FNYEAQ. This CDR3 has 18 residues. V shed 1 base, J shed 1 base, and the junction held 8 bases outside the gene matches. Here the CDR3 DNA reads TGTGCCAGCAGCTTAGGAGCAGCGGGAGGGGTAGGCACAGATACGCAGTATTTT. Its protein product is CASSLGAAGGVGTDTQYF.

The CDR3 DNA is TGTGCCAGCAGCCTAGGACTAGCGGGAGGTTCCGAGCAGTACTTC. Translation gives CASSLGLAGGSEQYF. This rearrangement joins TRBV6-5 to TRBJ2-7; TRBD2 aligns across 14 bases. Per germline, CDR1 MNHEY and CDR2 SVGAGI. This CDR3 spans 15 amino acids. V lost 6 bases, J lost 6 bases, and 7 bases stayed unmatched.

The chain links TRBV5-8 to TRBJ1-2; D gene unclear. Germline V gene data show CDR1 as SGHTS and CDR2 as YDEGEE. This CDR3 region has 17 residues. V shed 4 bases and J shed 7 bases, with 26 bases lying between them. The CDR3 DNA reads as TGTGCCAGCAGCCAATTCAAACAGCTTACCGAAGGTAGTGGCTACACCTTC. Translation: CASSQFKQLTEGSGYTF.

This clone was seen a single time. The chain is built from TRBV7-8 and TRBJ1-2; 7 positions agree with TRBD1. Germline V gives CDR1 SGHVS, CDR2 FQNEAQ. V lost 1 base, J lost 6 bases, and 8 bases stayed unmatched. The CDR3 length is 15 residues. CDR3 nucleotides: TGTGCCAGCAGCTTAGTAGGAGGGGGCGCGGATGGCTACACCTTC. Residues: CASSLVGGGADGYTF.

The chain couples TRBV6-5 to TRBJ1-3; the D gene is possibly TRBD1 (5 bases). V was clipped by 6 bases and J by 7 bases, with 13 bases between them. Germline V gene sequence: CDR1 MNHEY, CDR2 SVGAGI. CDR3 length: 13 amino acids. CDR3 sequence (DNA): TGTGCCAGCAGCCGGGGGTCCGGGAACACCATATATTTT. Protein product: CASSRGSGNTIYF.